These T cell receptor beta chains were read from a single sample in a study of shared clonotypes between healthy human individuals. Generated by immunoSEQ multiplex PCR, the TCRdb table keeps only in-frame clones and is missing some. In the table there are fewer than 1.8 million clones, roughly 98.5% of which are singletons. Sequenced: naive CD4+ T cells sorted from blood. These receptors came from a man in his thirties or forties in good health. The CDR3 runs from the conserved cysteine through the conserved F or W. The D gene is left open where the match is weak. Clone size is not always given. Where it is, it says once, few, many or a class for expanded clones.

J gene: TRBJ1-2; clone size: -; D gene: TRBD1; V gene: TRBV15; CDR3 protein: CATSRPGQGASNYGYTF; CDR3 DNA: TGTGCCACCAGCAGACCGGGACAGGGGGCTTCTAACTATGGCTACACCTTC
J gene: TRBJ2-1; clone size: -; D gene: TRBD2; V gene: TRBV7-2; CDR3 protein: CASSLRAGTSVNNEQFF; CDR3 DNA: TGTGCCAGCAGCTTAAGGGCGGGGACTAGCGTAAACAATGAGCAGTTCTTC
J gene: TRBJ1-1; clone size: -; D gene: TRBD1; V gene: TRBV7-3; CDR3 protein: CASSQGTGALNTEAFF; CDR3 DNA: TGTGCCAGCAGCCAGGGGACAGGGGCGTTGAACACTGAAGCTTTCTTT
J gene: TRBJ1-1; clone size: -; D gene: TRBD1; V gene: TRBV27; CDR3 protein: CASSLSGTGVYTEAFF; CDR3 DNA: TGTGCCAGCAGTTTATCCGGGACAGGGGTTTACACTGAAGCTTTCTTT
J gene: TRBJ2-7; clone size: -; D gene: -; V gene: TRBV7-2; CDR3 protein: CASSPRIGASYEQYF; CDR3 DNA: TGTGCCAGCAGCCCCCGGATTGGGGCTTCCTACGAGCAGTACTTC
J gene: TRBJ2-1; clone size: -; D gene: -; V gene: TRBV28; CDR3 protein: CATGPYNEQFF; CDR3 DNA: TGTGCCACCGGGCCGTACAATGAGCAGTTCTTC
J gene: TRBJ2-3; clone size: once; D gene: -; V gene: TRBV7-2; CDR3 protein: CASSLGRGGGTDTQYF; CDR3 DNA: TGTGCCAGCAGCTTAGGTAGAGGGGGTGGCACAGATACGCAGTATTTT
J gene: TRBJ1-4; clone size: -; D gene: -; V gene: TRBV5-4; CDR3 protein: CASSNPTVAKLFF; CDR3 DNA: TGTGCCAGCAGCAACCCTACAGTGGCCAAACTGTTTTTT
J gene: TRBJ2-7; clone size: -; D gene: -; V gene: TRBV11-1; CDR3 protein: CASSLALDPPYEQYF; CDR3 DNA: TGTGCCAGCAGCTTAGCGCTCGACCCGCCCTACGAGCAGTACTTC
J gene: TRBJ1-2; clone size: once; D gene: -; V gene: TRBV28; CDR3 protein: CASSFGQLANYGYTF; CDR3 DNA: TGTGCCAGCAGTTTTGGACAGTTAGCTAACTATGGCTACACCTTC
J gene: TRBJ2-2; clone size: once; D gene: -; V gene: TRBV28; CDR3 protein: CASSLRGELFF; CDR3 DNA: TGTGCCAGCAGTTTAAGAGGAGAGCTGTTTTTT
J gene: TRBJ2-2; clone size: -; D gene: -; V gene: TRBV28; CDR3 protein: CASSPGHPGELFF; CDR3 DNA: TGTGCCAGCAGCCCCGGCCATCCCGGGGAGCTGTTTTTT
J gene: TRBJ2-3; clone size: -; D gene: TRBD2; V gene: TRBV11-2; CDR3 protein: CASSFRDYHTDTQYF; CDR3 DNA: TGTGCCAGCAGCTTTCGGGACTACCACACAGATACGCAGTATTTT
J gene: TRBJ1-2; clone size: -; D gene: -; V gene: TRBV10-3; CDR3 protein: CAISESYGYTF; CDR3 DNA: TGTGCCATCAGTGAGAGCTATGGCTACACCTTC
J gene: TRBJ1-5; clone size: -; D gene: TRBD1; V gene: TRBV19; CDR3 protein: CASSNHPPGQGPGPQHF; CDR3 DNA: TGTGCCAGTAGTAACCACCCACCGGGACAGGGTCCAGGGCCCCAGCATTTT
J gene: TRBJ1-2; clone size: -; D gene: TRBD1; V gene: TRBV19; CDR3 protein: CASSIRDSYANYGYTF; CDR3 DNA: TGTGCCAGTAGTATACGGGACAGTTATGCTAACTATGGCTACACCTTC
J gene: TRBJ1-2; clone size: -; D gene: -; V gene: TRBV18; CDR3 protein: CASSPLDGDGYTF; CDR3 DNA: TGTGCCAGCTCACCACTTGATGGGGATGGCTACACCTTC
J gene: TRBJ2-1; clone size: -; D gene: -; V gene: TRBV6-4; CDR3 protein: CASSGDPRSEQFF; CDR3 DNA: TGTGCCAGCAGCGGGGACCCCCGTAGCGAGCAGTTCTTC
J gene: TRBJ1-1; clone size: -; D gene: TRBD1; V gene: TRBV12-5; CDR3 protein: CASGSGLLGQVIREAFF; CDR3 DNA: TGTGCTAGTGGTTCGGGACTCTTGGGACAGGTAATCCGTGAAGCTTTCTTT
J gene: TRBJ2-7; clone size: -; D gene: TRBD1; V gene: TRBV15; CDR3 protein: CATSTSTTRGQDEQYF; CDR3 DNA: TGTGCCACCAGCACTTCCACGACCAGGGGGCAAGACGAGCAGTACTTC
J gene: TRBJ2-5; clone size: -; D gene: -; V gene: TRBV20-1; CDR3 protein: CSTYREETQYF; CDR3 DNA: TGCAGTACCTACAGGGAAGAGACCCAGTACTTC
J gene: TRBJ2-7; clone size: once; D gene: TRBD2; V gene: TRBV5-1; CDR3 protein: CASSLLSSGTSYEQYF; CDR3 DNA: TGCGCCAGCAGCTTGCTTAGTAGCGGGACCTCCTACGAGCAGTACTTC
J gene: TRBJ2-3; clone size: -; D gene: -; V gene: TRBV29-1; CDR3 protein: CSFSSTDTQYF; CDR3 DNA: TGCAGCTTCTCGAGCACAGATACGCAGTATTTT
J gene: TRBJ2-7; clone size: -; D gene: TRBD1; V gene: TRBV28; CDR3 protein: CASNLSGQGSSYEQYF; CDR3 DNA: TGTGCCAGCAACCTTTCTGGACAGGGGTCCTCCTACGAGCAGTACTTC
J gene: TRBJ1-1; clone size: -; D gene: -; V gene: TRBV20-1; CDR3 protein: CSARRNTEAFF; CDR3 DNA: TGCAGTGCTAGAAGGAACACTGAAGCTTTCTTT
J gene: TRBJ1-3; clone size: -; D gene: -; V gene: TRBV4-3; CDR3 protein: CASSQDVSVTAIYF; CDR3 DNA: TGCGCCAGCAGCCAAGATGTATCCGTGACTGCCATATATTTT
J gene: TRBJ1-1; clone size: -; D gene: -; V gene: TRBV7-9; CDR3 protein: CASSIGTSTEAFF; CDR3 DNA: TGTGCCAGCAGCATCGGGACAAGCACTGAAGCTTTCTTT
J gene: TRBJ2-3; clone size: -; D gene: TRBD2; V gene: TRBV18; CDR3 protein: CASSPRLAGRSTDTQYF; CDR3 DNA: TGTGCCAGCTCACCCCGTCTAGCGGGAAGGTCGACAGATACGCAGTATTTT
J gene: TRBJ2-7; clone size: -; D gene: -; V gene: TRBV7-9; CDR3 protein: CASSPGLYEQYF; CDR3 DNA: TGTGCCAGCAGCCCGGGACTCTACGAGCAGTACTTC
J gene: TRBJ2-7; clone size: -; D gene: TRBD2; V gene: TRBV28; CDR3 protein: CASSLLAGGPVGEQYF; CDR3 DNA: TGTGCCAGCAGTTTATTGGCGGGAGGGCCGGTGGGTGAGCAGTACTTC
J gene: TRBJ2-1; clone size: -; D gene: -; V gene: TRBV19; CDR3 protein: CASSNGDGAYNEQFF; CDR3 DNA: TGTGCCAGTAGTAATGGCGATGGGGCCTACAATGAGCAGTTCTTC
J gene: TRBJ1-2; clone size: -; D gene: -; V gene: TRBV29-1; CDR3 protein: CSVEFGYTF; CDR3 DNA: TGCAGCGTTGAATTTGGCTACACCTTC
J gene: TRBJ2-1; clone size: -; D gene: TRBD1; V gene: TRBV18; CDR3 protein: CASSPPGQGYNEQFF; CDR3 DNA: TGTGCCAGCTCACCACCGGGACAGGGGTACAATGAGCAGTTCTTC
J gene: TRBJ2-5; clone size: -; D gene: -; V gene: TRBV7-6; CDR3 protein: CASSLVRGTIEETQYF; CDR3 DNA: TGTGCCAGCAGCTTAGTGAGGGGGACGATAGAAGAGACCCAGTACTTC
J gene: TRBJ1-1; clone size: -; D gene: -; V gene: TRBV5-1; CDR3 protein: CASSLAGQGWAEAFF; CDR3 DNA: TGCGCCAGCAGCTTGGCCGGGCAGGGGTGGGCTGAAGCTTTCTTT
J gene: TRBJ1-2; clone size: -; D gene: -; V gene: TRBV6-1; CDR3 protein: CASIPILKGIVGYTF; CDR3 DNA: TGTGCCAGCATTCCCATACTCAAGGGGATCGTTGGCTACACCTTC
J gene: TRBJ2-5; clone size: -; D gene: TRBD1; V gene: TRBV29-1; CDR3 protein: CSATGTGVRETQYF; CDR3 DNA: TGCAGCGCGACCGGGACAGGGGTCCGGGAGACCCAGTACTTC
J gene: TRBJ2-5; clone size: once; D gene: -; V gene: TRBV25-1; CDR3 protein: CASSDSAKETQYF; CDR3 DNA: TGTGCCAGCAGTGACTCAGCGAAAGAGACCCAGTACTTC
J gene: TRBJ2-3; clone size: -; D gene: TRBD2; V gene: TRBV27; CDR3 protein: CASRPSPLAGGPDTQYF; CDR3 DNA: TGTGCCAGCAGGCCCTCACCTCTAGCGGGAGGGCCTGATACGCAGTATTTT
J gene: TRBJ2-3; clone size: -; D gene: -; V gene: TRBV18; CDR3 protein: CASSTMSGTDTQYF; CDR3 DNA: TGTGCCAGCTCCACCATGTCCGGCACAGATACGCAGTATTTT
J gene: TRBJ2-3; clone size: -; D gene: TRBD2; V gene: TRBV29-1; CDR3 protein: CSVDTSGTDTQYF; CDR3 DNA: TGCAGCGTAGATACTAGCGGCACAGATACGCAGTATTTT
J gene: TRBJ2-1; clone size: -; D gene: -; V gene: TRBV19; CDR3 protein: CASSISLGYTEQFF; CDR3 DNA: TGTGCCAGTAGTATTTCATTAGGGTACACTGAGCAGTTCTTC
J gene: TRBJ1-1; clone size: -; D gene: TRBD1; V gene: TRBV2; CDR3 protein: CASSDQGATEAFF; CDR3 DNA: TGTGCCAGCAGTGACCAGGGGGCCACTGAAGCTTTCTTT
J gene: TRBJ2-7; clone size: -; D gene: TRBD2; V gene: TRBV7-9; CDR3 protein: CASSFLAGSYEQYF; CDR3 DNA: TGTGCCAGCAGCTTTCTAGCGGGATCCTACGAGCAGTACTTC
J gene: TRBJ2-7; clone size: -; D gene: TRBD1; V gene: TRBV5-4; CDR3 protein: CASSSNPGQGSYEQYF; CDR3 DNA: TGTGCCAGCAGCTCGAATCCGGGACAGGGTTCATACGAGCAGTACTTC
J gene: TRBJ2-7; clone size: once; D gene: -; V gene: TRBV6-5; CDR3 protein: CASTGLLDEQYF; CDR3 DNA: TGTGCCAGCACAGGGCTTTTAGACGAGCAGTACTTC
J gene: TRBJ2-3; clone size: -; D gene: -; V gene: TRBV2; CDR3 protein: CASTPEAADTQYF; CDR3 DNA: TGTGCCAGCACCCCAGAAGCTGCGGATACGCAGTATTTT
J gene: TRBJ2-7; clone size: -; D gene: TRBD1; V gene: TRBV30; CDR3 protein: CAWRDRVSAAGEQYF; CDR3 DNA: TGTGCCTGGCGGGACAGGGTTTCAGCGGCGGGTGAGCAGTACTTC
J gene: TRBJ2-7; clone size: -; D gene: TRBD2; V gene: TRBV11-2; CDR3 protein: CASSFPRTSGTNPYEQYF; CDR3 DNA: TGTGCCAGCAGCTTCCCTAGGACTAGCGGGACGAATCCCTACGAGCAGTACTTC
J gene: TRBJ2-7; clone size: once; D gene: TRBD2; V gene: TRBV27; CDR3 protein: CASRKPGEGRYEQYF; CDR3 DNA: TGTGCCAGCAGGAAGCCGGGGGAGGGCCGGTACGAGCAGTACTTC
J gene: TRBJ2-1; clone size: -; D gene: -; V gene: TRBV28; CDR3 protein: CASSLGTYNEQFF; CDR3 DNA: TGTGCCAGCAGTTTGGGGACCTACAATGAGCAGTTCTTC
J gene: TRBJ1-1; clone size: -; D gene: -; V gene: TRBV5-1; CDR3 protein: CASSLLSNTEAFF; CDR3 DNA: TGCGCCAGCAGCTTGCTAAGTAACACTGAAGCTTTCTTT
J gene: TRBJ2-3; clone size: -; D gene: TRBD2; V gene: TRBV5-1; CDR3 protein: CASSLAMASGRTDTQYF; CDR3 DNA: TGCGCCAGCAGCTTGGCCATGGCTAGCGGACGGACAGATACGCAGTATTTT
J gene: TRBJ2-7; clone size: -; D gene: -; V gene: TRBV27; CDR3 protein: CASRGRGQGGYEQYF; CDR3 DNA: TGTGCCAGCAGAGGCAGAGGCCAGGGAGGCTACGAGCAGTACTTC